This is a list of T cell receptor beta chains from one sample in a study of blood T cell repertoires in COVID-19. Clones were sequenced by immunoSEQ multiplex PCR, and TCRdb holds only the in-frame ones, with some missing. The sample holds approximately 100,000 clones, around three quarters seen once. The sequenced sample consisted of peripheral blood. Source of these receptors: a human donor in a cohort sampled during active or convalescent COVID-19. CDR3s include the opening cysteine and the closing phenylalanine or tryptophan. A D gene is named only where the DNA matches it firmly. Only some rows state a clone size, as once, few, many or a class for expanded clones.

V	D	size	J	DNA	CDR3
TRBV7-9	TRBD1	.	TRBJ1-5	TGTGCCAGCAGCTTGACAGGGGGACAGCCCCAGCATTTT	CASSLTGGQPQHF
TRBV21-1	.	.	TRBJ2-1	TGTGCCAGCAGCAAATTTACCTATCACAGGGTCCAATTCTTC	CASSKFTYHRVQFF
TRBV28	TRBD1	.	TRBJ2-6	TGTGCCAGTAGGACAGGTCCTGGGGCCAACGTCCTGACTTTC	CASRTGPGANVLTF
TRBV4-1	TRBD2	few	TRBJ2-1	TGCGCCAGCAGCCTTGGATCTAGCGGGACAACCAATGAGCAGTTCTTC	CASSLGSSGTTNEQFF
TRBV11-3	.	.	TRBJ2-2	TGTGCCAGCAGCTTTAGGGGGAACACCGGGGAGCTGTTTTTT	CASSFRGNTGELFF
TRBV5-1	TRBD2	.	TRBJ2-7	TGCGCCAGCAGCTTGGGGGGTGGACTAGCGGGAAACTACGAGCAGTACTTC	CASSLGGGLAGNYEQYF
TRBV12-3/TRBV12-4	.	few	TRBJ1-1	TGTGCCAGCAGTTTGGTGACAGAAGAAGCTTTCTTT	CASSLVTEEAFF
TRBV6-5	.	.	TRBJ1-1	TGTGCCAGCAGTTTCCGGAACACTGAAGCTTTCTTT	CASSFRNTEAFF
TRBV24-1	TRBD2	.	TRBJ2-7	TGTGCCACCAGTGATTCTTCAGCGGGAGTCGGGTTCTACGAGCAGTACTTC	CATSDSSAGVGFYEQYF
TRBV19	TRBD2	.	TRBJ2-1	TGTGCCAGTAGTATCACTAGCGGGTTAAATGAGCAGTTCTTC	CASSITSGLNEQFF
TRBV2	TRBD2	.	TRBJ2-3	TGTGCCAGCAGTGAAACACTAGCGGGAGCCACAGATACGCAGTATTTT	CASSETLAGATDTQYF
TRBV5-1	TRBD1	.	TRBJ2-7	TGCGCCAGCAGCTTGGGAGACAGGGATAACGAGCAGTACTTC	CASSLGDRDNEQYF
TRBV5-1	.	.	TRBJ1-1	TGCGCCAGCAGGTTAACAGAGCAGGGCGAAGCTTTCTTT	CASRLTEQGEAFF
TRBV19	.	few	TRBJ2-7	TGTGCCAGTAGTATTCAAGGGGTAAGCCACGAGCAGTACTTC	CASSIQGVSHEQYF
TRBV6-5	TRBD1	once	TRBJ1-3	TGTGCCAGCAGTTCGAGACAGGGCAGGGCACACACCATATATTTT	CASSSRQGRAHTIYF
TRBV29-1	.	.	TRBJ2-1	TGCAGCGTTGCCCGGGACTACAATGAGCAGTTCTTC	CSVARDYNEQFF
TRBV9	.	.	TRBJ2-2	TGTGCCAGCAGCGTGCCGGGAGATAGCACCGGGGAGCTGTTTTTT	CASSVPGDSTGELFF
TRBV7-6	.	few	TRBJ2-7	TGTGCCAGCAGCCGCGGCCGGGACGAGCAGTACTTC	CASSRGRDEQYF
TRBV3-1/TRBV3-2	.	.	TRBJ1-1	TGTGCCAGCAGCCAAGTTCCAGGGTGGACTGAAGCTTTCTTT	CASSQVPGWTEAFF
TRBV4-1	.	.	TRBJ2-1	TGCGCCAGCAGCCAAGATCGACGAGGGAATGAGCAGTTCTTC	CASSQDRRGNEQFF
TRBV6-5	.	.	TRBJ2-7	TGTGCCAGCAGCCGAGGAGGTGTAGGTGAGCAGTACTTC	CASSRGGVGEQYF
TRBV28	TRBD2	.	TRBJ2-3	TGTGCCAGCAGCAGGCGACGTCAGAGCGGGACTGGGGCAGATACGCAGTATTTT	CASSRRRQSGTGADTQYF
TRBV6-2/TRBV6-3	TRBD1	once	TRBJ1-1	TGTGCCAGCAGTTACTGGGGACAGACCCAGAGGTACATGAACACTGAAGCTTTCTTT	CASSYWGQTQRYMNTEAFF
TRBV19	TRBD2	.	TRBJ2-2	TGTGCCAGTAGTATACACCTAGCGGGGGCCGGGGAGCTGTTTTTT	CASSIHLAGAGELFF
TRBV7-8	.	.	TRBJ1-1	TGTGCCAGCAGTTTAGGACTCTTGAACACTGAAGCTTTCTTT	CASSLGLLNTEAFF
TRBV29-1	.	.	TRBJ1-3	TGCAGCGTTGGGAGCCAGGGCTCTGGAAACACCATATATTTT	CSVGSQGSGNTIYF
TRBV28	.	.	TRBJ2-1	TGTGCCAGCAGTTCACAGGGAAGTGAGCAGTTCTTC	CASSSQGSEQFF
TRBV6-5	TRBD1	.	TRBJ1-2	TGTGCCAGCAGTTACCGGACAGGCTATGGCTACACCTTC	CASSYRTGYGYTF
TRBV2	.	few	TRBJ2-1	TGTGCCAGCAGTGCCCCCCTAGCGTACCACAATGAGCAGTTCTTC	CASSAPLAYHNEQFF
TRBV2	TRBD2	.	TRBJ2-1	TGTGCCAGCAGTCCAGGTAGCGGGGACTCCTACAATGAGCAGTTCTTC	CASSPGSGDSYNEQFF
TRBV5-4	TRBD2	.	TRBJ2-2	TGTGCCAGCAGCTCCCCCAAGACTAGCGGGAGATATACCGGGGAGCTGTTTTTT	CASSSPKTSGRYTGELFF
TRBV24-1	TRBD1	.	TRBJ2-5	TGTGCCACCAGCTCTATATACAGGGGATCTCAGACCCAGTACTTC	CATSSIYRGSQTQYF
TRBV28	TRBD1	.	TRBJ1-5	TGTGCCAGCAGTTCTACAGGGGCCCTCAGTTTTCCGGCCCAGCATTTT	CASSSTGALSFPAQHF
TRBV18	.	.	TRBJ2-7	TGTGCCAGCTCACCACCGATCCGGGGGGAGCAGTACTTC	CASSPPIRGEQYF
TRBV6-1	TRBD1	.	TRBJ1-3	TGTGCCAGCAGTGAAAGGACAGGGATTGGAAACACCATATATTTT	CASSERTGIGNTIYF
TRBV11-2	TRBD2	.	TRBJ2-3	TGTGCCAGCAGCCCAAGGGGACTAGCTACAGATACGCAGTATTTT	CASSPRGLATDTQYF
TRBV5-5	TRBD1	.	TRBJ1-2	TGTGCCAGCAGGCCGACAGGGACCTATGGCTACACCTTC	CASRPTGTYGYTF
TRBV28	.	.	TRBJ2-2	TGTGCCAGCAGTTACCCGACCTCGTCGGGCACCGGGGAGCTGTTTTTT	CASSYPTSSGTGELFF
TRBV28	TRBD1	few	TRBJ2-5	TGTGCCAGCAGTGTAACACAGGGGCCTCAAGAGACCCAGTACTTC	CASSVTQGPQETQYF
TRBV6-2/TRBV6-3	.	.	TRBJ2-6	TGTGCCAGCAGTTACGGTCTTTGGCCTGGGGCCAACGTCCTGACTTTC	CASSYGLWPGANVLTF
TRBV10-3	TRBD1	.	TRBJ2-7	TGTGCCATCAGCCCCGGGACAGGGGGCCCCTACGAGCAGTACTTC	CAISPGTGGPYEQYF
TRBV6-6	.	.	TRBJ1-5	TGTGCCAGCAGTTACTCGGGGGCCGACGTGATCCAGCATTTT	CASSYSGADVIQHF
TRBV12-3/TRBV12-4	.	.	TRBJ1-2	TGTGCCAGCAGTTGGGGGGATTTCGTTGGCTACACCTTC	CASSWGDFVGYTF
TRBV4-2	.	.	TRBJ1-6	TGTGCCAGCAGCCAACCAGGTTTTCCCTCCTATAATTCACCCCTCCACTTT	CASSQPGFPSYNSPLHF
TRBV5-1	.	.	TRBJ1-3	TGCGCCAGCAGCTTGGTATCACAGGACAACTCTGGAAACACCATATATTTT	CASSLVSQDNSGNTIYF